These T cell receptor beta chains were read from a single sample in a study of blood T cells in healthy people across ages. TCRdb reprocessed the 5' RACE reads via MiXCR and lists one record per CDR3 protein. Here the sample spans about 1.6 million distinct CDR3 sequences, roughly 30% being singletons. Material: blood. The receptors were sampled from a woman in her twenties or thirties in good health. Both conserved end residues are part of each CDR3. D genes are given only for firm matches. Expanded clones get a size class; other rows say once, few or many, or leave the size out.

J: TRBJ2-1
size: many
D: TRBD1
V: TRBV29-1
DNA: TGCAGCGTTGAATTGGGACAGGGGTATAATGAGCAGTTCTTC
CDR3: CSVELGQGYNEQFF

J: TRBJ1-5
size: -
D: TRBD1
V: TRBV9
DNA: TGTGCCGGCAGCGTGGAGACCGAGGGGGCGCGAAAAGGAAATCAGCCCCAGCATTTT
CDR3: CAGSVETEGARKGNQPQHF

J: TRBJ2-2
size: -
D: TRBD2
V: TRBV20-1
DNA: TGCAGTGCTCCAACGAGCGGGGGGGCAGGCGGGGAGCTGTTTTTT
CDR3: CSAPTSGGAGGELFF

J: TRBJ2-1
size: once
D: -
V: TRBV20-1
DNA: TGCAGTGCTACCCGCGCGGGTGAGCAGTTCTTC
CDR3: CSATRAGEQFF

J: TRBJ2-5
size: few
D: TRBD1
V: TRBV2
DNA: TGTGCCAGCAGTGAATTCGACAGGGGGGGAGAGACCCAGTACTTC
CDR3: CASSEFDRGGETQYF

J: TRBJ2-7
size: once
D: -
V: TRBV6-6
DNA: TGTGCCAGCAGTTACTCGATTCGGGCAGGGAGGTCCTACGAGCAGTACTTC
CDR3: CASSYSIRAGRSYEQYF

J: TRBJ2-1
size: -
D: TRBD2
V: TRBV29-1
DNA: TGCAGCGTTGAGGGGGGACTAGTCTCCTACAATGAGCAGTTCTTC
CDR3: CSVEGGLVSYNEQFF

J: TRBJ1-1
size: -
D: -
V: TRBV20-1
DNA: TGCAGTGTCAGAGATCCGGGGAGGGGCACTGAAGCTTTCTTT
CDR3: CSVRDPGRGTEAFF

J: TRBJ2-1
size: few
D: -
V: TRBV7-2
DNA: TGTGCCAGCAGCCTACGCCCAATGCAGTTCTTC
CDR3: CASSLRPMQFF

J: TRBJ1-2
size: -
D: TRBD1
V: TRBV12-3/TRBV12-4
DNA: TGTGCCAGCAGTCAGGACAGGGTTGTTAACTATGGCTACACCTTC
CDR3: CASSQDRVVNYGYTF

J: TRBJ1-2
size: few
D: -
V: TRBV5-5
DNA: TGTGCCAGCAGCCCTCTTTTCCGACAGGTAGACTATGGCTACACCTTC
CDR3: CASSPLFRQVDYGYTF

J: TRBJ2-1
size: few
D: -
V: TRBV20-1
DNA: TGCAGTGCTAGTGTTGGTTCCCTTATGGGGAATGAGCAGTTCTTC
CDR3: CSASVGSLMGNEQFF

J: TRBJ1-4
size: -
D: -
V: TRBV4-1
DNA: TGCGCCAGCAGCCAAGTGTCGGCAGCAAATGAAAAACTGTTTTTT
CDR3: CASSQVSAANEKLFF

J: TRBJ1-2
size: -
D: TRBD1
V: TRBV6-1
DNA: TGTGCCGGATCCCGGGACAGGGAGGGTGGCTACACCTTC
CDR3: CAGSRDREGGYTF

J: TRBJ1-4
size: -
D: TRBD1
V: TRBV20-1
DNA: TGCAGTGCTAGAGACCCGGGACAGGGAGAAAAACTGTTTTTT
CDR3: CSARDPGQGEKLFF

J: TRBJ1-5
size: -
D: -
V: TRBV5-5
DNA: TGTGCCAGCAGCTTGCAGGGCATAGGGAATCAGCCCCAGCATTTT
CDR3: CASSLQGIGNQPQHF

J: TRBJ2-3
size: few
D: TRBD2
V: TRBV7-9
DNA: TGTGCCAGCAGCCTATTCTTTAGCGGGGGGGCGACAGATACGCAGTATTTT
CDR3: CASSLFFSGGATDTQYF

J: TRBJ2-1
size: -
D: -
V: TRBV7-2
DNA: TGTGCCAGCAGCTTAGCGGCATCGAGCTCCTACAATGAGCAGTTCTTC
CDR3: CASSLAASSSYNEQFF

J: TRBJ2-1
size: few
D: TRBD2
V: TRBV28
DNA: TGTGCCAGCAGTTTTTTAGCGGGAGGGGTCAATGAGCAGTTCTTC
CDR3: CASSFLAGGVNEQFF

J: TRBJ2-7
size: -
D: -
V: TRBV7-2
DNA: TGTGCCGGCAACTCGGGGGCGGGGGTCTACGAGCAGTACTTC
CDR3: CAGNSGAGVYEQYF

J: TRBJ2-5
size: -
D: -
V: TRBV27
DNA: TGTGCCAGCAGTCTCACTCCCCAGGGGGGGGAGACCCAGTACTTC
CDR3: CASSLTPQGGETQYF

J: TRBJ1-1
size: -
D: -
V: TRBV20-1
DNA: TGCAGTGCTAGGGAGGGGGTCTTGAACACTGAGGCTTTCTTT
CDR3: CSAREGVLNTEAFF

J: TRBJ2-1
size: -
D: TRBD2
V: TRBV5-1
DNA: TGCGCCAGCAGCTTGGGAGGCGGGGGGGCCTCTCCTGAGCAGTTCTTC
CDR3: CASSLGGGGASPEQFF

J: TRBJ2-5
size: -
D: -
V: TRBV6-1
DNA: TGTGCCAGCAGTGAAATGGGGGGAAGAGGTCAAGAGACCCAGTACTTC
CDR3: CASSEMGGRGQETQYF

J: TRBJ2-3
size: -
D: -
V: TRBV27
DNA: TGTGCCAGCAGTCAATTCTCGGGACACAAAACCGGGTCATATGGCGATACGCAGTATTTT
CDR3: CASSQFSGHKTGSYGDTQYF

J: TRBJ2-6
size: -
D: -
V: TRBV12-3/TRBV12-4
DNA: TGTGCCAGTAGGCCCGGGGGCGGTTCACCTGGGGCCAACGTCCTGACTTTC
CDR3: CASRPGGGSPGANVLTF

J: TRBJ2-1
size: -
D: -
V: TRBV18
DNA: TGTGCCAGCCACGACGCCAGCTGGGCGGATGAGCAGTTCTTC
CDR3: CASHDASWADEQFF

J: TRBJ2-7
size: many
D: -
V: TRBV7-6
DNA: TGTGCCAGCAGCTTAGGTGACAGAACCTACGAGCAGTACTTC
CDR3: CASSLGDRTYEQYF

J: TRBJ1-2
size: -
D: -
V: TRBV10-3
DNA: TGTGCCATCAACGTGGTGGACTATGGCTACACCTTC
CDR3: CAINVVDYGYTF

J: TRBJ1-1
size: -
D: -
V: TRBV7-9
DNA: TGTGCCAGCAGCTTGTCGGGGGGAGGAATGAACACTGAAGCTTTCTTT
CDR3: CASSLSGGGMNTEAFF

J: TRBJ1-2
size: few
D: -
V: TRBV20-1
DNA: TGCAGTGCCGAAGGCAGGGCCCGAGGCTACACCTTC
CDR3: CSAEGRARGYTF

J: TRBJ1-5
size: -
D: -
V: TRBV4-1
DNA: TGCGCCAGCAGCCCTCAGGTTTATAGCAATCAGCCCCAGCATTTT
CDR3: CASSPQVYSNQPQHF

J: TRBJ1-2
size: many
D: TRBD1
V: TRBV29-1
DNA: TGCAGCGTTCCTACAGGGGTCTATGGCTACACCTTC
CDR3: CSVPTGVYGYTF

J: TRBJ2-5
size: -
D: -
V: TRBV20-1
DNA: TGCAGTGCTGGAGGTGTTAGCGGTGGGGAGACCCAGTACTTC
CDR3: CSAGGVSGGETQYF

J: TRBJ1-2
size: -
D: TRBD1
V: TRBV5-5
DNA: TGTGCCAGCAGACACGAGCTGTTGCAGGGGGGTCGCTACACCTTC
CDR3: CASRHELLQGGRYTF

J: TRBJ1-2
size: few
D: -
V: TRBV15
DNA: TGTGCCACCAGCCGAACCGGGACTTATGGCTACACCTTC
CDR3: CATSRTGTYGYTF

J: TRBJ2-5
size: -
D: -
V: TRBV11-2
DNA: TGTGCCAGCAGCTTAGTGTTTGCGGGACAGATGTTCCGAGAGACCCAGTACTTC
CDR3: CASSLVFAGQMFRETQYF

J: TRBJ2-1
size: -
D: -
V: TRBV15
DNA: TGTGCCACCAGCAGAGATGAAAGGGTCGATGAGCAGTTCTTC
CDR3: CATSRDERVDEQFF

J: TRBJ2-1
size: -
D: TRBD2
V: TRBV5-4
DNA: TGTGCCAGCAGCTTGGGAGGCGGGAGCAAGCTTGAGCAGTTCTTC
CDR3: CASSLGGGSKLEQFF

J: TRBJ2-1
size: few
D: TRBD1
V: TRBV25-1
DNA: TGTGCCAGCAGTGACCTGCGGGACAGGTACAATGAGCAGTTCTTC
CDR3: CASSDLRDRYNEQFF

J: TRBJ1-5
size: -
D: TRBD1
V: TRBV11-3
DNA: TGTGCCAGCAGCCCCCCCGGGACAGGGGAACAGCCCCAGCATTTT
CDR3: CASSPPGTGEQPQHF

J: TRBJ2-3
size: -
D: -
V: TRBV9
DNA: TGTGCCAGCAGCGTAGACCTGGAGGGAGATACGCAGTATTTT
CDR3: CASSVDLEGDTQYF

J: TRBJ2-7
size: -
D: -
V: TRBV30
DNA: TGTGCCTGGAGTTCGGAGAGTCCCTACGAGCAGTACTTC
CDR3: CAWSSESPYEQYF

J: TRBJ1-2
size: few
D: -
V: TRBV29-1
DNA: TGCAGCGCCCTGTTAGCCTCCATTGGCTACACCTTC
CDR3: CSALLASIGYTF